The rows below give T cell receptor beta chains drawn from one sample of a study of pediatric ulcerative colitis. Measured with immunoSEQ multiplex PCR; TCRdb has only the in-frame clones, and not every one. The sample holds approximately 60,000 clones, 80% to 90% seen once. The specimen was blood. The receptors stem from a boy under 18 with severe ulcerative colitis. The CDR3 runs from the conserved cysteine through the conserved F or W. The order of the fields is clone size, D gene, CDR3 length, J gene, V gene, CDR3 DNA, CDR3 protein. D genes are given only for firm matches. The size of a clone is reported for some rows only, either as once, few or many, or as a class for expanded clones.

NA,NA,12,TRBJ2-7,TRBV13,TGTGCCAGCAGCTCCCGGGGGCACGAGCAGTACTTC,CASSSRGHEQYF
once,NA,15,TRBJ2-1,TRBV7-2,TGTGCCAGCAGCTTATTAGGGGGATTGGGGAATGAGCAGTTCTTC,CASSLLGGLGNEQFF
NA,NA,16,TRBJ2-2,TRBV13,TGTGCCAGCAGCTTATACTCAAACCCGAACACCGGGGAGCTGTTTTTT,CASSLYSNPNTGELFF
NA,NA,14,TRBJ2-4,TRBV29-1,TGCAGCGTTATACCGACTCCTCCGGGAAACATTCAGTACTTC,CSVIPTPPGNIQYF
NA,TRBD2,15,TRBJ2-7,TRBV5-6,TGTGCCAGCACCCTGGGAGGGCGGGAGGACTACGAGCAGTACTTC,CASTLGGREDYEQYF
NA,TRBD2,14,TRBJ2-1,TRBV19,TGTGCCAGCTCGGGACTAGCGGGAGACTATGAGCAGTTCTTC,CASSGLAGDYEQFF
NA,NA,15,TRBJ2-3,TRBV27,TGTGCCACCCCCCCCCGAGAGGGGGGCACAGATACGCAGTATTTT,CATPPREGGTDTQYF
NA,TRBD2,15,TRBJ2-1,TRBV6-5,TGTGCCAGCAGTACCGGACTAGCGGTCTACAATGAGCAGTTCTTC,CASSTGLAVYNEQFF
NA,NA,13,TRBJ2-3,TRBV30,TGTGCCTGGAGTGCAGCCTTCACAGATACGCAGTATTTT,CAWSAAFTDTQYF
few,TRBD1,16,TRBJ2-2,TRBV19,TGTGCCAGTAGTACCCCGGACAGGGCCAACACCGGGGAGCTGTTTTTT,CASSTPDRANTGELFF
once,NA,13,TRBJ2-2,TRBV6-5,TGTGCCAGCGGTATCAGGGGTATCGGGGAGCTGTTTTTT,CASGIRGIGELFF
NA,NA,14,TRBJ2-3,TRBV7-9,TGTGCCAGCAGCCTTAGCGCTAACACAGATACGCAGTATTTT,CASSLSANTDTQYF
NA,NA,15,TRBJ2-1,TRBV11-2,TGTGCCAGCAGCTTAGAGTTAGCGGTCTACAATGAGCAGTTCTTC,CASSLELAVYNEQFF
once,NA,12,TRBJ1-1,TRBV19,TGTGCCAGTAGTATAGAAGGCACTGAAGCTTTCTTT,CASSIEGTEAFF
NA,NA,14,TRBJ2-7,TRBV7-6,TGTGCCAGCAGCTCCTCGACAGGTACCTACGAGCAGTACTTC,CASSSSTGTYEQYF
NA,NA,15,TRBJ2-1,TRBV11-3,TGTGCCAGCAGCGTAGGGTGGGGGGAGGAGGATGAGCAGTTCTTC,CASSVGWGEEDEQFF
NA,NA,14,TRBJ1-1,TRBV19,TGTGCCAGTAGTGCCGGGACGGTGAACACTGAAGCTTTCTTT,CASSAGTVNTEAFF
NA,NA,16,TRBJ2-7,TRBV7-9,TGTGCCAGCAGCAGTGCGACAGGCCCGGGCCCCTACGAGCAGTACTTC,CASSSATGPGPYEQYF
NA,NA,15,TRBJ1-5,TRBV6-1,TGTGCCAGCAGTACGCAGGGAGATTTAGTTCAGCCCCAGCATTTT,CASSTQGDLVQPQHF
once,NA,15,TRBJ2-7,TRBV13,TGTGCCAGCAGCTCGAGGGGTGTACTAACGGGGGAGCAGTACTTC,CASSSRGVLTGEQYF
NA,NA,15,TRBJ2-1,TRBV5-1,TGCGCCAGCAGCTTAGGACGGAGAGCCTACAATGAGCAGTTCTTC,CASSLGRRAYNEQFF
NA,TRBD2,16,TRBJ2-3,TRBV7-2,TGTGCCAGCAGCTTAGAGGGACTAGCGGGCACAGATACGCAGTATTTT,CASSLEGLAGTDTQYF
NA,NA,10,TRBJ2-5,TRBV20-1,TGCAGTGCTAGTATAGAGACCCAGTACTTC,CSASIETQYF
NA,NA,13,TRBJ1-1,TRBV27,TGTGCCAGCAGTTTATCTAGGAACACTGAAGCTTTCTTT,CASSLSRNTEAFF
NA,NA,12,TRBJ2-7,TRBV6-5,TGTGCCAGTCGGGACACCTTATACGAGCAGTACTTC,CASRDTLYEQYF
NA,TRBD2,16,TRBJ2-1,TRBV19,TGTGCCAGTAGACCAATAGCGGGAGGAGCCTACAATGAGCAGTTCTTC,CASRPIAGGAYNEQFF
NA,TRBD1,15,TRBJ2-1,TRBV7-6,TGTGCCAGCAGCTTAGTCGGACAGGGCACCAATGAGCAGTTCTTC,CASSLVGQGTNEQFF
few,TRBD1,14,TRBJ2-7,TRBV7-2,TGTGCCAGCAGCGCGGACAGGGGTGCCTACGAGCAGTACTTC,CASSADRGAYEQYF
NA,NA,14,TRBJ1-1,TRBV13,TGTGCCAGCAGCTTAGGGGGGGCAGGCACTGAAGCTTTCTTT,CASSLGGAGTEAFF
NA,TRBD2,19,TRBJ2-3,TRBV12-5,TGTGCTAGTGGTTTACAATACGTGGCGGGAGGGCCCCGCACAGATACGCAGTATTTT,CASGLQYVAGGPRTDTQYF
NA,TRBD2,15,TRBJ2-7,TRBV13,TGTGCCAGCAGCCACCTAGCGGGGCCGGGGTACGAGCAGTACTTC,CASSHLAGPGYEQYF
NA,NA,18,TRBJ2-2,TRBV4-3,TGCGCCAGCAGCCCCGACCGGTGGCAGGGTGCGAACACCGGGGAGCTGTTTTTT,CASSPDRWQGANTGELFF
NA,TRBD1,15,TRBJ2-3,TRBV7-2,TGTGCCAGCAGCCGGCAGACAGGGCAGGCAGATACGCAGTATTTT,CASSRQTGQADTQYF
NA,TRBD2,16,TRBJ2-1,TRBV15,TGTGCCACCAGCAGAGATGCGGCTAGCGGGAGTAATGAGCAGTTCTTC,CATSRDAASGSNEQFF
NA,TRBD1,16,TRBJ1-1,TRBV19,TGTGCCAGTAGTATAAGTTTACAGGGGGCGGGCACTGAAGCTTTCTTT,CASSISLQGAGTEAFF
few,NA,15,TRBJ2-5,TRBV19,TGTGCCAGTAGTACCGGAGTAGCGGACCAAGAGACCCAGTACTTC,CASSTGVADQETQYF
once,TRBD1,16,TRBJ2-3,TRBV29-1,TGCAGCGTGGAAGGGACAGGGGGAACGGGCACAGATACGCAGTATTTT,CSVEGTGGTGTDTQYF
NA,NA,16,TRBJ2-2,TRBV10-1,TGCGCCAGCACCCCGGCCCCCCTAGCGAACACCGGGGAGCTGTTTTTT,CASTPAPLANTGELFF
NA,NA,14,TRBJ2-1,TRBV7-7,TGTGCTAGCAGCACCAATCTAGGTGGGTTTGAGCAGTTCTTC,CASSTNLGGFEQFF
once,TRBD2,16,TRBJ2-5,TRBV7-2,TGTGCCAGCAGCAGATACGGGACTATAACGCAAGAGACCCAGTACTTC,CASSRYGTITQETQYF
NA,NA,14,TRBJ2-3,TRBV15,TGTGCCACCAGCAGAGTGTCAGGTGTAGATACGCAGTATTTT,CATSRVSGVDTQYF
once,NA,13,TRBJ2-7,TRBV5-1,TGCGCCAGCAGTTGGGAGACCCCCTACGAGCAGTACTTC,CASSWETPYEQYF
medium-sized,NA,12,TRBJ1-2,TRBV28,TGTGCCAGCAGTTTAGTAGCCTTTGGCTACACCTTC,CASSLVAFGYTF
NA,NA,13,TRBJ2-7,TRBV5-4,TGTGCCAGCAGCGCCCCTAGTAGGTACGAGCAGTACTTC,CASSAPSRYEQYF
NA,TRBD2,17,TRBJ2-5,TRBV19,TGTGCCAGTAGTATCCTCCCGGCTAGCGGGCACCAAGAGACCCAGTACTTC,CASSILPASGHQETQYF
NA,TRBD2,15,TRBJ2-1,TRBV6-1,TGTGCCAGCAGTGATGTTAGCGGGATTTACAATGAGCAGTTCTTC,CASSDVSGIYNEQFF
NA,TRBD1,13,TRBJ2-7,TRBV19,TGTGCCAGTAGTAACAGGGGACCCTACGAGCAGTACTTC,CASSNRGPYEQYF
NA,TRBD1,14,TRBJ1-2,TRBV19,TGTGCCACCAGACAGGGGATGTTTGTTAATGGCTACACCTTC,CATRQGMFVNGYTF
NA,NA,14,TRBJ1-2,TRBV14,TGTGCCAGCAGCCAAGGATGGCTGGACTATGGCTACACCTTC,CASSQGWLDYGYTF
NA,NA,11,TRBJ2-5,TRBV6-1,TGTGCCAGCAGTACACAAGAGACCCAGTACTTC,CASSTQETQYF
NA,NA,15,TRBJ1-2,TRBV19,TGTGCCAGTAGTATAGCCGAGGGTGACGACTATGGCTACACCTTC,CASSIAEGDDYGYTF
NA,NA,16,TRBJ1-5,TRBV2,TGTGCCAGCAGTGGAACTCCTCCCGAGGGGAGTCAGCCCCAGCATTTT,CASSGTPPEGSQPQHF
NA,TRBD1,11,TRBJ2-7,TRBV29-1,TGCAGCGTCGGGACAGGGGCCGAGCAGTACTTC,CSVGTGAEQYF
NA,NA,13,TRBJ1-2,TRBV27,TGTGCCAGCAGTTTAAGGGGTGGTGATGGCTACACCTTC,CASSLRGGDGYTF